Listed below are T cell receptor beta chains from one sample, sequenced in a study of blood T cell repertoires in COVID-19. Some clones are missing from TCRdb's copy, which holds only in-frame ones; the method was immunoSEQ multiplex PCR. The table has about 290,000 clones, around nine tenths seen once; the top ten hold 11%. Material: peripheral blood. These TCRs come from a woman aged 30 to 39 with COVID-19, enrolled during active disease. CDR3s include the opening cysteine and the closing phenylalanine or tryptophan. A D gene is named only where the DNA matches it firmly. Only part of the rows carry a size: once, few, many, or a class if the clone is expanded.

CDR3 DNA: TGTGCCAGCAGACTCGGGCAGGGGATGGATGAGCAGTTCTTC
CDR3 protein: CASRLGQGMDEQFF
D gene: .
J gene: TRBJ2-1
V gene: TRBV2
clone size: .

CDR3 DNA: TGTGCCAGCAGCCCGGGGGGCGCGGGTACGCAGTATTTT
CDR3 protein: CASSPGGAGTQYF
D gene: .
J gene: TRBJ2-3
V gene: TRBV7-2
clone size: .

CDR3 DNA: TGTGCCAGCAGTTTATTAGACAGCACCTACAATGAGCAGTTCTTC
CDR3 protein: CASSLLDSTYNEQFF
D gene: .
J gene: TRBJ2-1
V gene: TRBV27
clone size: .

CDR3 DNA: TGTGCCAGCAGTCGCACAGGAAGCAATCAGCCCCAGCATTTT
CDR3 protein: CASSRTGSNQPQHF
D gene: .
J gene: TRBJ1-5
V gene: TRBV6-6
clone size: few

CDR3 DNA: TGTGCCAGCAGTTTATGGGGGGGGCGCGGCTATGGCTACACCTTC
CDR3 protein: CASSLWGGRGYGYTF
D gene: .
J gene: TRBJ1-2
V gene: TRBV28
clone size: .

CDR3 DNA: TGTGCCAGTAGTATGGGGACAGGTATCTCACCCCTCCACTTT
CDR3 protein: CASSMGTGISPLHF
D gene: TRBD1
J gene: TRBJ1-6
V gene: TRBV19
clone size: .

CDR3 DNA: TGTGCCAGCAGCAGGACAGGGAGGTTTTATCAGCCCCAGCATTTT
CDR3 protein: CASSRTGRFYQPQHF
D gene: TRBD1
J gene: TRBJ1-5
V gene: TRBV7-9
clone size: .

CDR3 DNA: TGCGCCAGCAGGTACTTGTCAGGCACTAACTATGGCTACACCTTC
CDR3 protein: CASRYLSGTNYGYTF
D gene: .
J gene: TRBJ1-2
V gene: TRBV5-1
clone size: .

CDR3 DNA: TGTGCCAGCAGCCCTAGCGGGGACTCCTACGAGCAGTACTTC
CDR3 protein: CASSPSGDSYEQYF
D gene: TRBD2
J gene: TRBJ2-7
V gene: TRBV11-2
clone size: .

CDR3 DNA: TGTGCCAGTAGACTCAAAGGGGACACTGAAGCTTTCTTT
CDR3 protein: CASRLKGDTEAFF
D gene: .
J gene: TRBJ1-1
V gene: TRBV19
clone size: .

CDR3 DNA: TGTGCCAGCATCACGGGGGGGTCCTACGAGCAGTACTTC
CDR3 protein: CASITGGSYEQYF
D gene: TRBD2
J gene: TRBJ2-7
V gene: TRBV2
clone size: .

CDR3 DNA: TGCGCCAGCAGCCGCCCCGACAGGGCTGGGGGCTACACCTTC
CDR3 protein: CASSRPDRAGGYTF
D gene: TRBD1
J gene: TRBJ1-2
V gene: TRBV4-1
clone size: .

CDR3 DNA: TGTGCCAGCAGCCCACGCGGGTACGAGCAGTACTTC
CDR3 protein: CASSPRGYEQYF
D gene: .
J gene: TRBJ2-7
V gene: TRBV11-2
clone size: .

CDR3 DNA: TGTGCCAGCAGCCCGGGACACAGCAATCAGCCCCAGCATTTT
CDR3 protein: CASSPGHSNQPQHF
D gene: .
J gene: TRBJ1-5
V gene: TRBV5-5
clone size: .

CDR3 DNA: TGTGCCAGCAGCTCCAGCGGGACAGGGGGCGGAAAACTGTTTTTT
CDR3 protein: CASSSSGTGGGKLFF
D gene: TRBD1
J gene: TRBJ1-4
V gene: TRBV7-2
clone size: once

CDR3 DNA: TGTGCTAGTGGTCCAGGGGAGAACTATGGCTACACCTTC
CDR3 protein: CASGPGENYGYTF
D gene: .
J gene: TRBJ1-2
V gene: TRBV12-5
clone size: .

CDR3 DNA: TGTGCTAGTGGTCCGCATAGCGGGGGTGAGACCCAGTACTTC
CDR3 protein: CASGPHSGGETQYF
D gene: TRBD2
J gene: TRBJ2-5
V gene: TRBV12-5
clone size: once

CDR3 DNA: TGTGCCAGCGGACAGGGGTACCAAGAGACCCAGTACTTC
CDR3 protein: CASGQGYQETQYF
D gene: TRBD1
J gene: TRBJ2-5
V gene: TRBV28
clone size: .

CDR3 DNA: TGTGCCAGCAGCCCTCCCGGTGTGGGGCCCGGCACTGAAGCTTTCTTT
CDR3 protein: CASSPPGVGPGTEAFF
D gene: .
J gene: TRBJ1-1
V gene: TRBV11-2
clone size: .

CDR3 DNA: TGTGCCAGTAGTCTAGGGGCCACCGGGGAGCTGTTTTTT
CDR3 protein: CASSLGATGELFF
D gene: .
J gene: TRBJ2-2
V gene: TRBV19
clone size: .